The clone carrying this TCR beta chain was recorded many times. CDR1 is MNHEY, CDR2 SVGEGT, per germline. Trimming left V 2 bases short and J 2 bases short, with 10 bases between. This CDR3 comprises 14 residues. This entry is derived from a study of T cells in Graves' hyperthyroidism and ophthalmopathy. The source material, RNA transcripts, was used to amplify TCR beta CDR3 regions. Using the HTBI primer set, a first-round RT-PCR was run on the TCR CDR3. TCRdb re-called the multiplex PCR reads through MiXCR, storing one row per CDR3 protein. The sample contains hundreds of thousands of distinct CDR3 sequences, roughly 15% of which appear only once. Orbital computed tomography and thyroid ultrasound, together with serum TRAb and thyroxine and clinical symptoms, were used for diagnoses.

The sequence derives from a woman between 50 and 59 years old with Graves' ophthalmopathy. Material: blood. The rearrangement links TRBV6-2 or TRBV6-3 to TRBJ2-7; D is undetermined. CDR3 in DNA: TGTGCCAGCAGTTACGCGGCAGGCCCCTACGAGCAGTACTTC. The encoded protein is CASSYAAGPYEQYF.